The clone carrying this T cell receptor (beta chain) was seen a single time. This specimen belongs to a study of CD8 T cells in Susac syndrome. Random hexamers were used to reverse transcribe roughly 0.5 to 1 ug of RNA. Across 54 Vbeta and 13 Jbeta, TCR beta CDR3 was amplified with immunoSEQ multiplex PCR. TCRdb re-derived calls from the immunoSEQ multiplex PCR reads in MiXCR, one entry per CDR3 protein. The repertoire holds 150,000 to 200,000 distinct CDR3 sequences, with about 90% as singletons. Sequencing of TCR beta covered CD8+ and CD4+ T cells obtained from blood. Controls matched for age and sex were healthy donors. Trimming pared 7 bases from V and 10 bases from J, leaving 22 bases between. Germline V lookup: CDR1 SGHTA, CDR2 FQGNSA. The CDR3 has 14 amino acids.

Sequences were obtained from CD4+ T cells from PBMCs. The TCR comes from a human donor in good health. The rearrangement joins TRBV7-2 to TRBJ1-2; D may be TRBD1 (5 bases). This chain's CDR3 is CASTPTPGALSYTF. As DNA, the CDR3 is TGTGCCAGCACCCCTACCCCCGGGGCCCTCTCCTACACCTTC.